A single sample is the source of the 21 T cell receptor beta chains below, sequenced in a study of graft-versus-host responses after intestinal transplantation. No antigen has been assigned to these receptors. Data came from immunoSEQ multiplex PCR; TCRdb stores just in-frame clones and leaves some out. The sample consists of about 120,000 clones, approximately 92% of them appearing once. The material was unstimulated CD4+ T cells sorted from spleen or lymph node cells, obtained before intestinal transplant. The receptors were sampled from a human donor who received an intestinal transplant.

The V gene is TRBV29-1, the J gene TRBJ1-1; D not certain. Trimming took off 2 bases at V and 1 base at J, with 11 bases between the two ends. The CDR3 runs to 14 residues. Germline CDR1 and CDR2: SQVTM and ANQGSEA. DNA for the CDR3: TGCAGCGTTGAACAGGCCCTTTCGAACACTGAAGCTTTCTTT. It is translated as CSVEQALSNTEAFF.

Only a few counts were recorded for this clone. The CDR3 protein is CASSDRLGPTEAFF. The CDR3 DNA follows: TGTGCCAGCAGTGATCGTCTGGGGCCCACTGAAGCTTTCTTT. The genes are TRBV6-1 and TRBJ1-1; the D gene is possibly TRBD1 (5 bases). The V end lost 3 bases, the J end lost 4 bases, and 12 bases lay between the germline ends. Per germline, CDR1 MNHNS and CDR2 SASEGT. The CDR3 is 14 amino acids.

The chain combines TRBV7-8 with TRBJ2-7, with D perhaps TRBD1 (6 bases). This CDR3 spans 12 amino acids. CDR1 SGHVS and CDR2 FQNEAQ come from the germline V gene. Trimming shortened V by 6 bases and J by 6 bases, and 12 bases separated the two germline ends. The CDR3: CASRTQGSEQYF. Here the CDR3 DNA reads TGTGCCAGCAGGACACAGGGATCCGAGCAGTACTTC.

The sample holds one count of this clone. The chain couples TRBV27 to TRBJ2-5, with 7 nucleotides matching TRBD2. This CDR3 has 16 amino acids. Germline CDR1 MNHEY, CDR2 SMNVEV (reference sequence). J was trimmed by 2 bases and V by 3 bases; bases with no gene match: 9. DNA for the CDR3: TGTGCCAGCAGTTTGGATTATGGACTAGGGCAAGAGACCCAGTACTTC. It is translated as CASSLDYGLGQETQYF.

The genes are TRBV5-1 and TRBJ1-2; D gene unclear. V lost 0 bases and J lost 5, with 14 bases in between. This CDR3 comprises 15 residues. Germline values: CDR1 SGHRS, CDR2 YFSETQ. The CDR3 loop reads CASSLGSGVGYGYTF. Written as DNA, the CDR3 is TGCGCCAGCAGCTTGGGATCCGGGGTAGGATATGGCTACACCTTC.

The chain joins TRBV18 to TRBJ1-1, with D maybe TRBD1 (5 bases). The CDR3 contains 13 residues. Trimming removed 10 bases at V and 3 bases at J, with 15 bases between. Germline assignment: CDR1 KGHSH and CDR2 LQKENI. For the CDR3, the DNA is TGTGCCACAATGTTAGGGGTGCACACTGAAGCTTTCTTT. Translated, it gives CATMLGVHTEAFF.

The chain recombines TRBV30 with TRBJ2-7; 8 nucleotides match TRBD2. The V segment lost 1 base and the J segment 4 bases; nucleotides outside the gene matches: 6. Germline values: CDR1 GTSNPN, CDR2 SVGIG (reference sequence). The CDR3 runs 14 residues. CDR3 sequence reads: CAWSAPAGDYEQYF. For the CDR3, the DNA is TGTGCCTGGAGTGCACCAGCGGGAGATTACGAGCAGTACTTC.

The chain uses TRBV19 and TRBJ1-4; D is possibly TRBD1 (5 bases). This CDR3 spans 15 amino acids. CDR1 LNHDA and CDR2 SQIVND come from the germline V gene (reference sequence). V lost 3 bases, J lost 5 bases, and 13 bases lay in between. As DNA, the CDR3 is TGTGCCAGTAGTATGGGGCACAGCGGCAATGAAAAACTGTTTTTT. This codes for CASSMGHSGNEKLFF.

J is TRBJ2-7 and V is TRBV4-1; no clear D. This CDR3 is built from 14 residues. V was shortened by 0 bases and J by 3 bases, with 9 bases between the two germline ends. Germline values: CDR1 MGHRA, CDR2 YSYEKL. The CDR3 region is CASSQEGVNYEQYF. In DNA, the CDR3 is TGCGCCAGCAGCCAAGAAGGCGTTAACTACGAGCAGTACTTC.

This clone was seen a single time. The chain employs TRBV5-4 and TRBJ2-1, with D tentatively TRBD1 or TRBD2 (5 bases each). CDR1 is SGHNT, CDR2 YYREEE, per germline (reference sequence). This CDR3 is 15 amino acids long. V was pared by 3 bases and J by 4 bases, with 14 bases between. CDR3 nucleotide sequence: TGTGCCAGCAGCTCCCGGGACGGGAAATACAATGAGCAGTTCTTC. This translates into CASSSRDGKYNEQFF. The full variable domain, with the rest looked up from reference TRBV5-4 and TRBJ2-1, is ETGVTQSPTHLIKTRGQQVTLRCSSQSGHNTVSWYQQALGQGPQFIFQYYREEENGRGNFPPRFSGLQFPNYSSELNVNALELDDSALYLCASSSRDGKYNEQFFGPGTRLTVL.

The V gene is TRBV30, the J gene TRBJ1-1; no definite D call. Germline V gene sequence: CDR1 GTSNPN, CDR2 SVGIG (reference sequence). The CDR3 length is 11 residues. Between the trimmed V and J ends, which lost 3 bases and 3 bases, there was a span of 5 bases. The CDR3 coding sequence is TGTGCCTGGAGGCAGGACACTGAAGCTTTCTTT. The encoded protein is CAWRQDTEAFF.

The chain uses TRBV2 and TRBJ1-1; D not certain. Trimming pared 6 bases from V and 1 base from J, leaving 15 bases between. The CDR3 spans 15 residues. CDR1 SNHLY and CDR2 FYNNEI come from the germline V gene. The CDR3 DNA reads as TGTGCCAGCAGGAAAACCGGGGTTGCGAACACTGAAGCTTTCTTT. It is translated as CASRKTGVANTEAFF.

This rearrangement joins TRBV2 to TRBJ1-5; D unclear. The CDR3 contains 15 residues. CDR1 and CDR2 from the germline V gene are SNHLY and FYNNEI. V was cut by 4 bases and J by 1 base, with 11 bases left in between. The CDR3 DNA is TGTGCCAGCAGTGCGGTACTGAGGAGCAATCAGCCCCAGCATTTT. Translated: CASSAVLRSNQPQHF.

This clone was counted once. Here the CDR3 reads CASRPLGAGANYGYTF. Here the CDR3 DNA reads TGTGCCAGCAGGCCGCTGGGGGCAGGAGCTAACTATGGCTACACCTTC. The chain joins TRBV27 to TRBJ1-2; weak D call: TRBD1 (6 bases). The CDR3 runs to 16 residues. V was shortened by 6 bases and J by 0 bases, with 17 bases between the two germline ends. The germline V gene has CDR1 MNHEY and CDR2 SMNVEV (reference sequence).

The gene calls are TRBV9 and TRBJ2-1, with a tentative D call TRBD2 (5 bases). The CDR3 has 16 amino acids. The V end lost 2 bases, the J end lost 2 bases, and 14 bases lay between the germline ends. Germline V gene lookup returns CDR1 SGDLS and CDR2 YYNGEE. This CDR3 reads CASSVDSRATYNEQFF. The CDR3 bases are TGTGCCAGCAGCGTGGACTCGCGAGCTACCTACAATGAGCAGTTCTTC. The whole variable domain, filled in from reference TRBV9 and TRBJ2-1, reads DSGVTQTPKHLITATGQRVTLRCSPRSGDLSVYWYQQSLDQGLQFLIQYYNGEERAKGNILERFSAQQFPDLHSELNLSSLELGDSALYFCASSVDSRATYNEQFFGPGTRLTVL.

In nucleotides, the CDR3 is TGCGCCAGCAGCTACAGGTTGAGCGGGGGAACCTACGAGCAGTACTTC. It translates to CASSYRLSGGTYEQYF. The chain uses TRBV5-1 and TRBJ2-7; 8 bases match TRBD2. This CDR3 region has 16 residues. Germline CDR1 is SGHRS and CDR2 is YFSETQ. Trimming at V came to 3 bases and at J to 2 bases, leaving 10 bases not matched to a gene.

The chain uses TRBV21-1 and TRBJ2-3; no DNA check was done on the table's D call, TRBD1. TRBV21-1 is designated a pseudogene. The length of the CDR3 is 16 residues. The CDR3 coding sequence is TGTGCCAGCAGCTATGGCGCTACAGTCATGCAAGATACGCAGTATTTT. Translating gives CASSYGATVMQDTQYF.

The CDR3 loop is CASSLVLQGAGNTEAFF. The CDR3 nucleotides are TGCGCCAGCAGCTTGGTCCTACAAGGGGCTGGGAACACTGAAGCTTTCTTT. The chain combines TRBV5-1 with TRBJ1-1; weak D call: TRBD1 (5 bases). V was pared by 0 bases and J by 1 base, with 16 bases between. Germline CDR1 SGHRS, CDR2 YFSETQ. CDR3 length: 17 residues.

The chain uses TRBV11-2 and TRBJ2-1; 11 bases agree with TRBD2. The CDR3 extends over 17 amino acids. The junction had 12 bases not matched to a gene; V was cut back by 4 bases and J by 7 bases. Germline lookup yields CDR1 SGHAT and CDR2 FQNNGV. CDR3 residues: CASSYIVSGRAGNEQFF. CDR3 nucleotide sequence: TGTGCCAGCAGCTATATAGTTAGCGGGAGGGCCGGGAATGAGCAGTTCTTC.

This clone has only one observation. The chain is built from TRBV27 and TRBJ2-5; D call uncertain. The ends were cut back, 9 bases at V and 5 bases at J, with 16 bases in the middle. From germline, CDR1 is MNHEY and CDR2 SMNVEV (reference sequence). The CDR3 sequence is 13 residues long. The CDR3 is CASGMGSPETQYF. The CDR3, as DNA: TGTGCCAGTGGGATGGGAAGCCCCGAGACCCAGTACTTC.

The table lists this clone with a count of one. The V gene is TRBV5-4, the J gene TRBJ2-1, with TRBD2 identical over 7 bases. Germline V CDR1 and CDR2: SGHNT, YYREEE (reference sequence). The CDR3 is made up of 17 amino acids. Unmatched junction bases numbered 11, after V lost 3 bases and J lost 2 bases. The CDR3 loop reads CASSYSSGLGPYNEQFF. Here the CDR3 DNA reads TGTGCCAGCAGCTATTCTAGCGGTTTGGGCCCCTACAATGAGCAGTTCTTC.